These T cell receptor beta chains were read from a single sample in a study of T cells in Graves' hyperthyroidism and ophthalmopathy. TCRdb itself ran the multiplex PCR reads through MiXCR, one entry per CDR3 protein. The table shows some 180,000 distinct CDR3 sequences, with about 18% occurring only once. The sample was blood. Every receptor here comes from a woman aged 45 to 65 with Graves' hyperthyroidism. Each CDR3 is given with its conserved first and last residue.

cdr3_length v_call cdr3_aa
15 TRBV18 CASSPSGAHTDTQYF
11 TRBV29-1 CSVGRNTEAFF
15 TRBV29-1 CSVLGTGEGTDTQYF
12 TRBV6-5 CASSYEGGEQFF
11 TRBV7-9 CASSTGQGFTF
15 TRBV7-9 CASSPPPRLGYEQYF
16 TRBV19 CASHTQVGGLNTEAFF
13 TRBV7-9 CASSLGSRTEAFF
14 TRBV19 CASSQDGMNTEAFF
13 TRBV6-2/TRBV6-3 CASQGLNTGELFF
17 TRBV18 CASSPGLGQGSPYEQYF
14 TRBV10-3 CAIRGTGGNSPLHF
14 TRBV29-1 CSVVPGLQYNEQFF
14 TRBV11-2 CASSLDRRGNEQFF
16 TRBV9 CASSVGGEASNYGYTF
14 TRBV2 CAGETGQANYGYTF
12 TRBV7-9 CASSSGQREQYF
14 TRBV5-1 CASSGTRGRTEAFF
14 TRBV20-1 CSAIRQGAERGYTF
17 TRBV19 CASSNGDRGRRNQPQHF
15 TRBV6-1 CASTKIQGMNTEAFF
14 TRBV28 CASSLATPVYEAFF
16 TRBV7-2 CASSLSPGTVNTEAFF
13 TRBV9 CASSALLGYGYTF
17 TRBV27 CASSLSGGGTSNQPQHF
16 TRBV12-3/TRBV12-4 CASSHSRGSSNQPQHF
16 TRBV5-6 CASSLQEGWGNQPQHF
13 TRBV20-1 CSAEDEPYNEQFF
15 TRBV19 CASRGREGYNSPLHF
16 TRBV7-9 CASSLYASYEPDTQYF
14 TRBV20-1 CSARDVGQGYEQYF
14 TRBV12-5 CASGSHTGLDGYTF
15 TRBV11-2 CASSLWGQANYGYTF
16 TRBV7-2 CASSFRKSGGYTEAFF
18 TRBV5-6 CASSLKAGSSIAKNIQYF
17 TRBV18 CASSPPGGGALTGELFF